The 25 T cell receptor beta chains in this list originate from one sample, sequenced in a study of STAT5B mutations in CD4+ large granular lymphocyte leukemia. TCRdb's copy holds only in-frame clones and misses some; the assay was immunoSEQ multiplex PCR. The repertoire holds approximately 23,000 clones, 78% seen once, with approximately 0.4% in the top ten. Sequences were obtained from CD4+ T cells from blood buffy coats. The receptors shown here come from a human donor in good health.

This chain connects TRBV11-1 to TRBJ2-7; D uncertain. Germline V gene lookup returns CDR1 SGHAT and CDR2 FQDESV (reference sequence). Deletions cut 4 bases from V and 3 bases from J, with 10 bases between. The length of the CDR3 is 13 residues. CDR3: CASSYGPRYEQYF. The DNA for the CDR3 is TGTGCCAGCAGCTACGGGCCCCGCTACGAGCAGTACTTC. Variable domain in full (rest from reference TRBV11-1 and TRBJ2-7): EAEVAQSPRYKITEKSQAVAFWCDPISGHATLYWYRQILGQGPELLVQFQDESVVDDSQLPKDRFSAERLKGVDSTLKIQPAELGDSAMYLCASSYGPRYEQYFGPGTRLTVT.

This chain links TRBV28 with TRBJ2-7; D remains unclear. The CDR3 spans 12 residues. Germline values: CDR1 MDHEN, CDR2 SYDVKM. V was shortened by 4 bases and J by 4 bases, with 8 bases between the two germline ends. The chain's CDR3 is CASSSLRYEQYF. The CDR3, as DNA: TGTGCCAGCAGTTCCTTGAGGTACGAGCAGTACTTC.

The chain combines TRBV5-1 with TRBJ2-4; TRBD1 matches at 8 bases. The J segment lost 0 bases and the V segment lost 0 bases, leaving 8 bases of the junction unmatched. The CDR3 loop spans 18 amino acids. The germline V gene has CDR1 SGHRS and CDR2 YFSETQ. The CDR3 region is CASSLETGEFLAKNIQYF. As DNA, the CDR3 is TGCGCCAGCAGCTTGGAGACAGGGGAATTTCTAGCCAAAAACATTCAGTACTTC.

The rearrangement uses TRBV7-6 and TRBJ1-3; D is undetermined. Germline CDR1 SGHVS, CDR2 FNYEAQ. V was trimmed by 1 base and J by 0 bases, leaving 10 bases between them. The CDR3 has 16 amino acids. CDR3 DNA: TGTGCCAGCAGCTTAGATGTGCCGCACTCTGGAAACACCATATATTTT. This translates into CASSLDVPHSGNTIYF.

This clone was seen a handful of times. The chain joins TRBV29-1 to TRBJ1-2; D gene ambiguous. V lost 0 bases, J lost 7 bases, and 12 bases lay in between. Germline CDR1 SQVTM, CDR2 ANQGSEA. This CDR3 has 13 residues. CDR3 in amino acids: CSVEETAGFGYTF. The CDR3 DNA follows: TGCAGCGTTGAAGAAACGGCGGGGTTTGGCTACACCTTC.

In DNA form, the CDR3 reads TGCGCCAGCAGCCAAGCTTCGCTCCGAGGCAATGAGCAGTTCTTC. This encodes CASSQASLRGNEQFF. The rearrangement uses TRBV4-3 and TRBJ2-1; D ambiguous. The V gene's germline CDR1 is LGHNA and CDR2 YSLEER. This CDR3 has 15 amino acids. Trimming pared 1 base from V and 6 bases from J, leaving 13 bases between.

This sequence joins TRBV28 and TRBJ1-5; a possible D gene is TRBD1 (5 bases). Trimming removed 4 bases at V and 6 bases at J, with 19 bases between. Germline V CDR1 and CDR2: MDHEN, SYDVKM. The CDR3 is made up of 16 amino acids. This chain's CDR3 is CASSSGAGGGIQPQHF. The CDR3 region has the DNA TGTGCCAGCAGTTCTGGGGCTGGGGGAGGGATTCAGCCCCAGCATTTT.

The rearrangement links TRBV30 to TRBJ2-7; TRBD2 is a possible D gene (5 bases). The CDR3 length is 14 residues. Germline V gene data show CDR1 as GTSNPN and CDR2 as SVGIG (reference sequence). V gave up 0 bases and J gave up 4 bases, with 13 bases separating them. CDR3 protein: CAWSVLSGKYEQYF. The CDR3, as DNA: TGTGCCTGGAGTGTACTTTCGGGAAAGTACGAGCAGTACTTC.

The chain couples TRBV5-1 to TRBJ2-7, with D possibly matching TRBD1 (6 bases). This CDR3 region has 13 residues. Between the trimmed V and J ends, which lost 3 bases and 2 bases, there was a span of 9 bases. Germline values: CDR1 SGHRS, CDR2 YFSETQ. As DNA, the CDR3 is TGCGCCAGCAGCTGGGACAAAGCCTACGAGCAGTACTTC. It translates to CASSWDKAYEQYF.

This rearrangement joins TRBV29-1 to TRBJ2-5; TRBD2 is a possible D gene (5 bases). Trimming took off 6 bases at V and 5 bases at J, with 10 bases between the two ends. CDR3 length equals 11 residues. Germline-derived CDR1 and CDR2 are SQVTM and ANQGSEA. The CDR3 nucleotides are TGCAGCGTCCTACCGGGGGAGACCCAGTACTTC. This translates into CSVLPGETQYF.

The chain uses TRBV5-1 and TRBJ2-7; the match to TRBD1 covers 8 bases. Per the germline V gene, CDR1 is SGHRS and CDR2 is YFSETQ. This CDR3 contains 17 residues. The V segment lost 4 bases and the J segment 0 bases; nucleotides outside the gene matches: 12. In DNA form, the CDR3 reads TGCGCCAGCAGCCGCCCAGGGGGCTCCGGGATCTCCTACGAGCAGTACTTC. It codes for CASSRPGGSGISYEQYF.

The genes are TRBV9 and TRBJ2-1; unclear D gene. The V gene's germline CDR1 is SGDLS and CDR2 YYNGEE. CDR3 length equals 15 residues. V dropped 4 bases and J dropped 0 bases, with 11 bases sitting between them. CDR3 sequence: CASSSGSYSYNEQFF. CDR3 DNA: TGTGCCAGCAGCTCCGGGTCCTACTCCTACAATGAGCAGTTCTTC.

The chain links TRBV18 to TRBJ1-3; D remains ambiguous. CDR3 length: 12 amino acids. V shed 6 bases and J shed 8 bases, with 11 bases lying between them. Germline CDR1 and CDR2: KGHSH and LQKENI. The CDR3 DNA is TGTGCCAGCTCTCGACGGTATGACACCATATATTTT. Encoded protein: CASSRRYDTIYF. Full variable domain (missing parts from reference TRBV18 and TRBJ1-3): NAGVMQNPRHLVRRRGQEARLRCSPMKGHSHVYWYRQLPEEGLKFMVYLQKENIIDESGMPKERFSAEFPKEGPSILRIQQVVRGDSAAYFCASSRRYDTIYFGEGSWLTVV.

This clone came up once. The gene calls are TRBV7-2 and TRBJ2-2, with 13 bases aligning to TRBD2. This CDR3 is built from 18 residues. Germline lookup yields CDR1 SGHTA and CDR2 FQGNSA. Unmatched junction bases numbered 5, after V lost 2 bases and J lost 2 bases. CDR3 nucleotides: TGTGCCAGCAGCTTATCGGGACTAGCGGGGTACAACACCGGGGAGCTGTTTTTT. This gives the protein CASSLSGLAGYNTGELFF.

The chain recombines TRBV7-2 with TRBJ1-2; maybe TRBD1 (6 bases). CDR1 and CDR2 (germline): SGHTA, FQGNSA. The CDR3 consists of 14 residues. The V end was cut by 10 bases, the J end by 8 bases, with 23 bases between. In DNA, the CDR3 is TGTGCCACCTCTCTTGGGACAAGGCTTCGGGGCTACACCTTC. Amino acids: CATSLGTRLRGYTF.

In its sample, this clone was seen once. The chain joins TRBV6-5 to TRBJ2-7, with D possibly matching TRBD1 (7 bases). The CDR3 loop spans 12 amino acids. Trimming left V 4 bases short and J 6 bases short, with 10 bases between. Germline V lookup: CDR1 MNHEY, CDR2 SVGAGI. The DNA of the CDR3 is TGTGCCAGCAGTTTCCAGGGGGGCGAGCAGTACTTC. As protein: CASSFQGGEQYF.

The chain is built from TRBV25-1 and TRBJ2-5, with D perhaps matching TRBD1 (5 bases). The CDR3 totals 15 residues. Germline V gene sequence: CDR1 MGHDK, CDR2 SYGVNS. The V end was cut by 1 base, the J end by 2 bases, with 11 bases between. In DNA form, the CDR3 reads TGTGCCAGCAGTGAATTGTGGCGACAGCAAGAGACCCAGTACTTC. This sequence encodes CASSELWRQQETQYF.

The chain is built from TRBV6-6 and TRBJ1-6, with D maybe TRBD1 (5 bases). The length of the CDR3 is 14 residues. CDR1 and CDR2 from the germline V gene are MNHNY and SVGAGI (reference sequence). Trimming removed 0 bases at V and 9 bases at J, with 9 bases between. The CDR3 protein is CASSYSPGRSPLHF. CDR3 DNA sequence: TGTGCCAGCAGTTACTCCCCAGGGCGTTCACCCCTCCACTTT.

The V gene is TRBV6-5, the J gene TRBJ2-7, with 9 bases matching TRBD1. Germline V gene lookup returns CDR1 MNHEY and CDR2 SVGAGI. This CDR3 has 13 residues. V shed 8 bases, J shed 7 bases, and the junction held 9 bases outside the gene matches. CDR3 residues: CASVPGTGFEQYF. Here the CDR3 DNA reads TGTGCCAGCGTTCCCGGGACAGGGTTTGAGCAGTACTTC.

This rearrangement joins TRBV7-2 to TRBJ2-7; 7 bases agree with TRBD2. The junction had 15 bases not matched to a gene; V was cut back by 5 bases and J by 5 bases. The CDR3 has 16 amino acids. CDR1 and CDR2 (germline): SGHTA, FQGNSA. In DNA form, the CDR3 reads TGTGCCAGCAGCATAACCGGGACTAAGGGATTCGACGAGCAGTACTTC. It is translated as CASSITGTKGFDEQYF.

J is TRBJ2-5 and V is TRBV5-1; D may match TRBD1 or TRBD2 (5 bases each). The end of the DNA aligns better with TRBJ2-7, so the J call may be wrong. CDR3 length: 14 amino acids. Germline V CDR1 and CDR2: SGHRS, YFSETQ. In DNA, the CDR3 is TGCGCCAGCAGCCGAGGGGACCGGTCCGACGAGCAGTACTTC. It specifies CASSRGDRSDEQYF.

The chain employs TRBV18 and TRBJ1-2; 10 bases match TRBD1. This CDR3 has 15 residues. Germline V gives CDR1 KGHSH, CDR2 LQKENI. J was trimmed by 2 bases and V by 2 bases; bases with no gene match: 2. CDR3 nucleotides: TGTGCCAGCTCACCAAGACAGGGGGCGAACTATGGCTACACCTTC. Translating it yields CASSPRQGANYGYTF.

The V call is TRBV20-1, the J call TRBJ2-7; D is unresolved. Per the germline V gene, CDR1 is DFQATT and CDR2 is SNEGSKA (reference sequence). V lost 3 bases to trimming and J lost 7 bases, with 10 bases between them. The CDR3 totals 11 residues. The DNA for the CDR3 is TGCAGTGCTAGGAAGGGTGGAGAGCAGTACTTC. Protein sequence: CSARKGGEQYF.

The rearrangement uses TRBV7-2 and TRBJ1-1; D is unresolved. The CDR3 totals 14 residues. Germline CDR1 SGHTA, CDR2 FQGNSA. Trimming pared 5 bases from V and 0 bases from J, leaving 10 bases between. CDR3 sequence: CASSQQLMNTEAFF. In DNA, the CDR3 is TGTGCCAGCAGCCAACAGCTCATGAACACTGAAGCTTTCTTT. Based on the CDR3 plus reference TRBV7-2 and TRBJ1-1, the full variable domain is GAGVSQSPSNKVTEKGKDVELRCDPISGHTALYWYRQSLGQGLEFLIYFQGNSAPDKSGLPSDRFSAERTGGSVSTLTIQRTQQEDSAVYLCASSQQLMNTEAFFGQGTRLTVV.

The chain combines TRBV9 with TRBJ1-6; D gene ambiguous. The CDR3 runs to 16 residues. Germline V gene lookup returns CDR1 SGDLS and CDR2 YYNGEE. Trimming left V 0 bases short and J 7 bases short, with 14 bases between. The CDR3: CASSVGTGDGNSPLHF. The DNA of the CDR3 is TGTGCCAGCAGCGTAGGAACCGGGGATGGAAATTCACCCCTCCACTTT.